The source of this T cell receptor beta chain is a study of cytomegalovirus exposure and HLA in healthy donors. Study summary: From donors who were HLA-typed, an early data release held around 80 million unique TCRs. Findings and caveats of the study: More clonal expansion characterized HLA-associated TCR beta chains than equally common others in a later analysis. Reportedly, a later analysis found an Asian-associated ancestry cluster had fewer N-insertions than the roughly 630-donor mean. Cytomegalovirus status was reportedly diagnosed by the classifier with high specificity and sensitivity.

A word on this clone: Its target is not known.

CDR3 length: 17 residues. Germline trimming cut 1 base from V and 4 bases from J; bases unmatched to any gene: 9. Germline loops: CDR1 LGHNT, CDR2 FRNRAP. The study ran its PCR with 60 Vbeta and 13 Jbeta primers. The repertoire was sequenced with immunoSEQ multiplex PCR; TCRdb's copy has only in-frame clones and lacks some. The sample lists about 140,000 clones, around 80% seen once, with about 3% in the top ten. The rearrangement joins TRBV12-5 to TRBJ2-1, with TRBD2 identical over 8 bases. This clonotype originated in a middle-aged man in good health and CMV-seronegative. Sequencing input: PBMCs. The CDR3 DNA follows: TGTGCTAGTGGTTTGGGTCCCGCGGGGGGCCTATACAATGAGCAGTTCTTC. Translated: CASGLGPAGGLYNEQFF.